One and the same sample provided the 15 T cell receptor beta chains below, sequenced in a study of blood T cell repertoires in COVID-19. Measured with immunoSEQ multiplex PCR; TCRdb has only the in-frame clones, and not every one. Of roughly 3,600 clones in the sample, approximately 80% are singletons; the top ten hold less than 50%. The specimen was peripheral blood. The receptors were gathered from a human donor in a cohort sampled during active COVID-19.

The genes are TRBV4-1 and TRBJ2-3; 9 nucleotides line up with TRBD2. This CDR3 is 17 amino acids long. Per the germline V gene, CDR1 is MGHRA and CDR2 is YSYEKL. The trim removed 3 bases at V and 6 bases at J, leaving 13 bases unmatched. The CDR3 region has the DNA TGCGCCAGCAGCCATCCCGGGACTAGCCGCATAGTCGATACGCAGTATTTT. It is translated as CASSHPGTSRIVDTQYF.

This chain uses TRBV4-3 with TRBJ2-1; TRBD2 matches 7 bases. The length of the CDR3 is 15 residues. Germline CDR1 is LGHNA and CDR2 is YSLEER. With 0 bases clipped from V and 7 bases from J, the junction kept 6 bases outside the gene matches. The DNA of the CDR3 is TGCGCCAGCAGCCAAGATGGGAGGGTCGTGAATGAGCAGTTCTTC. Translated: CASSQDGRVVNEQFF.

J is TRBJ2-3 and V is TRBV7-9; TRBD1 is a possible D gene (5 bases). Germline V CDR1 and CDR2: SEHNR, FQNEAQ (reference sequence). V gave up 0 bases and J gave up 4 bases, with 11 bases separating them. This CDR3 has 15 amino acids. This chain's CDR3 is CASSLARVVPDTQYF. In DNA, the CDR3 is TGTGCCAGCAGCTTAGCCAGGGTTGTTCCAGATACGCAGTATTTT.

The V call is TRBV12-5, the J call TRBJ1-5; 7 bases line up with TRBD1. The V segment lost 1 base and the J segment 2 bases; nucleotides outside the gene matches: 17. Looked up from germline, CDR1 is LGHNT and CDR2 is FRNRAP. The CDR3 runs to 20 residues. CDR3 bases: TGTGCTAGTGGTTTGGCCGACGAGTCTAGGGGGCTTTGGGGCAATCAGCCCCAGCATTTT. Amino acids: CASGLADESRGLWGNQPQHF.

This chain uses TRBV19 with TRBJ2-2; no definite D call. Trimming took off 3 bases at V and 0 bases at J, with 11 bases between the two ends. CDR1 is LNHDA and CDR2 is SQIVND in the germline V gene (reference sequence). This CDR3 has 16 amino acids. CDR3 bases: TGTGCCAGTAGTATCCTTGGCAGTTCGAACACCGGGGAGCTGTTTTTT. It is translated as CASSILGSSNTGELFF.

The chain is built from TRBV7-2 and TRBJ2-6; possibly TRBD1 for D (5 bases). Germline loops: CDR1 SGHTA, CDR2 FQGNSA. Trimming took off 5 bases at V and 13 bases at J, with 21 bases between the two ends. The CDR3 is 15 amino acids. The CDR3 nucleotides are TGTGCCAGCAGCCCTCAGACAGCCCCCGCGCTAGTCCTGACTTTC. It is translated as CASSPQTAPALVLTF.

The rearrangement links TRBV6-6 to TRBJ1-5; tentatively, D is TRBD1 (6 bases). The V end lost 5 bases, the J end lost 7 bases, and 12 bases lay between the germline ends. CDR1 and CDR2 (germline): MNHNY, SVGAGI (reference sequence). The CDR3 is 13 residues long. The CDR3 here is CASSPTGIQPQHF. CDR3 sequence (DNA): TGTGCCAGCAGTCCTACAGGGATCCAGCCCCAGCATTTT.

The V and J genes are TRBV5-5 and TRBJ1-4; D possibly corresponds to TRBD1 (6 bases). In germline, CDR1 is SGHKS, CDR2 YYEKEE (reference sequence). Trimming cost V 3 bases and J 4 bases, with 10 bases left between them. The CDR3 has 14 residues. In nucleotides, the CDR3 is TGTGCCAGCAGCTCCGACAGGAATAATGAAAAACTGTTTTTT. Residues: CASSSDRNNEKLFF.

The V and J genes are TRBV5-1 and TRBJ2-7, with D possibly being TRBD1 (6 bases). The length of the CDR3 is 16 residues. Trimming left V 4 bases short and J 4 bases short, with 21 bases between. The germline V gene has CDR1 SGHRS and CDR2 YFSETQ. CDR3 protein: CASSPPLGHTSYEQYF. CDR3 in DNA: TGCGCCAGCAGCCCGCCGCTGGGACACACATCTTACGAGCAGTACTTC.

This chain links TRBV5-6 with TRBJ1-2; 9 nucleotides agree with TRBD1. V shed 4 bases, J shed 7 bases, and the junction held 11 bases outside the gene matches. Per germline, CDR1 SGHDT and CDR2 YYEEEE. CDR3 length equals 15 residues. The chain's CDR3 is CASSPNRGRGGGYTF. CDR3 DNA sequence: TGTGCCAGCAGCCCGAACAGGGGGCGAGGTGGTGGCTACACCTTC.

This clone is a singleton in its sample. The chain uses TRBV2 and TRBJ2-7, with TRBD2 identical over 9 bases. The CDR3 spans 14 residues. CDR1 and CDR2 (germline): SNHLY, FYNNEI. Trimming took 5 bases from V and 0 from J; bases not matched to a gene: 2. CDR3 sequence reads: CASSSGGFSYEQYF. The CDR3 coding sequence is TGTGCCAGCAGTAGCGGGGGGTTCTCCTACGAGCAGTACTTC.

By proportion, this clone is medium-sized. The V call is TRBV12-2, the J call TRBJ2-3; the table's D call of TRBD2 was not tested on the DNA. TRBV12-2 counts as a pseudogene. The CDR3 extends over 17 amino acids. The CDR3 sequence: CASRLGRSGRGTDTQYF. The CDR3 nucleotides are TGTGCAAGTCGCTTAGGAAGGAGCGGGAGGGGAACAGATACGCAGTATTTT.

The rearrangement links TRBV7-2 to TRBJ2-1; D ambiguous. The CDR3 length is 19 residues. Trimming stripped 5 bases from V and 0 bases from J, with 23 bases between. Germline CDR1 is SGHTA and CDR2 is FQGNSA. The CDR3 loop reads CASSPEVGSVFSSYNEQFF. The CDR3 region has the DNA TGTGCCAGCAGCCCAGAGGTGGGTTCGGTATTCAGCTCCTACAATGAGCAGTTCTTC.

The chain is built from TRBV5-1 and TRBJ2-3; no firm D call. Germline values: CDR1 SGHRS, CDR2 YFSETQ. The CDR3 sequence is 16 residues long. Between the trimmed V and J ends, which lost 0 bases and 1 base, there was a span of 12 bases. The CDR3 protein is CASSLEPARGTDTQYF. The CDR3 nucleotides read TGCGCCAGCAGCTTGGAGCCCGCTAGAGGCACAGATACGCAGTATTTT.

The CDR3 region is CASNSGPGQGFLGGTEAFF. The CDR3 DNA is TGTGCCAGCAACTCCGGTCCGGGACAGGGTTTTTTGGGTGGTACTGAAGCTTTCTTT. V usage is TRBV5-6 and J usage is TRBJ1-1; 9 bases map to TRBD1. CDR3 length equals 19 residues. Germline V gene sequence: CDR1 SGHDT, CDR2 YYEEEE. V trimming: 6 bases; J trimming: 5 bases; junction bases outside the gene matches: 23.